The source of this TCR beta chain is a study of blood T cells in healthy people across ages. General study points: Comparison with aged donors showed that long-lived donors had more naive CD4+ cells and higher diversity. Expanded clonotype changes were possibly confounded by unknown donor CMV status.

The V end was cut by 0 bases, the J end by 4 bases, with 11 bases between. Germline assignment: CDR1 SGDLS and CDR2 YYNGEE. This CDR3 comprises 15 residues. Regarding this clonotype: Its antigen is not identified.

Isolating PBMCs gave at least 7 million of these cells per sample. Extraction yielded at least 6 micrograms of total RNA per sample. Together with a sample-barcoded 5' primer, a J-beta primer mix was included in a second PCR lasting 7 to 11 cycles. TCRdb re-derived calls from the 5' RACE reads in MiXCR, one entry per CDR3 protein. The sample holds 750,000 to 950,000 distinct CDR3 sequences, approximately 55% seen once. This chain uses TRBV9 with TRBJ1-3; unclear D gene. The specimen was blood. This clonotype was obtained from a man older than 75 in good health. CDR3 DNA: TGTGCCAGCAGCGTAGCAGGCGCTTTCGGAAACACCATATATTTT. This gives the protein CASSVAGAFGNTIYF.